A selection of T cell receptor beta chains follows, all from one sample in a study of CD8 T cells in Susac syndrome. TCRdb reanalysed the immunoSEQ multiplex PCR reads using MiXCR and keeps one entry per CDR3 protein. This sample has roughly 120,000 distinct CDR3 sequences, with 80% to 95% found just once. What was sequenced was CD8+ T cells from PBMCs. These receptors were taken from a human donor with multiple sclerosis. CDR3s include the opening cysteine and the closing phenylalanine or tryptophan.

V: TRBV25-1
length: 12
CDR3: CASSEYRGGYTF

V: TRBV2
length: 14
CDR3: CASSGSTGDQPQHF

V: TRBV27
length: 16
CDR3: CASSLRNREITDTQYF

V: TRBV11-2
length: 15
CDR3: CASSLRQGGNTEAFF

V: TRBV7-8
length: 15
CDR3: CASSLRPGEIYEQYF

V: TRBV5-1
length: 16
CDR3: CASSLRSLQVNTEAFF

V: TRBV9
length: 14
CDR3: CASSVSGGLYEQYF

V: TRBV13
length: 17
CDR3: CASRDTGTGGSYTEAFF

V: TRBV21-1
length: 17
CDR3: CASSSLSGQGQGGELFF

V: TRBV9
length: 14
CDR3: CASNTGVSYNEQFF

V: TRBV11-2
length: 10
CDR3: CASGDNEQFF